Presented here are 8 T cell receptor beta chains from one specimen sequenced in a study of cytomegalovirus exposure and HLA in healthy donors. 13 Jbeta primers and 60 Vbeta primers were used for the PCR. TCRdb's table, derived via immunoSEQ multiplex PCR, lists solely in-frame clones and lacks some. This table has 150,000 to 200,000 clones, about 65% appearing once. Input material: PBMCs. These receptors were obtained from a man aged 35 to 55 in good health and CMV-seropositive.

This clone appeared once. J is TRBJ2-1 and V is TRBV27; TRBD2 is a possible D gene (7 bases). Germline V gives CDR1 MNHEY, CDR2 SMNVEV (reference sequence). Deletions cut 4 bases from V and 7 bases from J, with 14 bases between. This CDR3 region has 14 residues. CDR3 protein: CASSWGGGVNEQFF. In nucleotides, the CDR3 is TGTGCCAGCAGTTGGGGCGGGGGCGTAAATGAGCAGTTCTTC.

V usage is TRBV10-1 and J usage is TRBJ1-2, with 7 bases aligning to TRBD1. With 3 bases clipped from V and 7 bases from J, the junction kept 8 bases outside the gene matches. The CDR3 totals 14 residues. Germline V gene data show CDR1 as WNHNN and CDR2 as SYGVQD (reference sequence). CDR3 bases: TGCGCCAGCAGTGACGCTGGGCAGGGGGGTGGCTACACCTTC. Translated: CASSDAGQGGGYTF.

V and J are TRBV4-3 and TRBJ1-2; 8 bases fit TRBD1. With V trimmed by 0 bases and J by 5 bases, 5 bases remained unmatched. Per germline, CDR1 LGHNA and CDR2 YSLEER. This CDR3 has 15 amino acids. For the CDR3, the DNA is TGCGCCAGCAGCCAAGAACCAGGGGGCGGATATGGCTACACCTTC. Encoded protein: CASSQEPGGGYGYTF.

The chain links TRBV4-3 to TRBJ2-7, with a weak D call TRBD1 (6 bases). Trimming cost V 3 bases and J 5 bases, with 14 bases left between them. This CDR3 contains 14 residues. The germline V gene encodes CDR1 LGHNA and CDR2 YSLEER. CDR3 sequence: CASSHYQGSHEQYF. Here the CDR3 DNA reads TGCGCCAGCAGCCACTATCAGGGGTCCCACGAGCAGTACTTC.

The chain joins TRBV5-6 to TRBJ1-2; 10 bases match TRBD1. The CDR3 is made up of 15 amino acids. The V gene end was trimmed by 4 bases and the J gene end by 4 bases; junction bases not matched to a gene: 7. Germline V gene data show CDR1 as SGHDT and CDR2 as YYEEEE. CDR3 amino acids: CASSPPGTGVYGYTF. The CDR3 DNA reads as TGTGCCAGCAGCCCGCCCGGGACAGGGGTCTATGGCTACACCTTC.

This clone was detected only a few times. The chain employs TRBV2 and TRBJ2-3; D may be TRBD1 (6 bases). The germline V gene has CDR1 SNHLY and CDR2 FYNNEI. Trimming pared 6 bases from V and 0 bases from J, leaving 10 bases between. The length of the CDR3 is 14 residues. DNA for the CDR3: TGTGCCAGCAGCCCAGGGGCTAGCACAGATACGCAGTATTTT. It yields the protein CASSPGASTDTQYF.

This clone was seen a handful of times. The chain has TRBV11-3 and TRBJ2-1; 8 bases match TRBD2. This CDR3 contains 15 residues. Germline trimming cut 3 bases from V and 5 bases from J; bases unmatched to any gene: 6. Germline CDR1 and CDR2: SGHNT and YENEEA. The CDR3 sequence: CASSFSGGYDNEQFF. CDR3 coding DNA: TGTGCCAGCAGCTTCAGCGGGGGTTACGACAATGAGCAGTTCTTC.

The rearrangement uses TRBV7-9 and TRBJ2-3; the D gene is possibly TRBD1 (5 bases). This CDR3 has 13 residues. The germline V and J ends were trimmed by 4 bases and 5 bases, with 10 bases remaining between them. Germline V gene sequence: CDR1 SEHNR, CDR2 FQNEAQ (reference sequence). CDR3 residues: CASSSGQLDTQYF. For the CDR3, the DNA is TGTGCCAGCAGCTCAGGACAATTAGATACGCAGTATTTT. Combining the CDR3 with reference TRBV7-9 and TRBJ2-3 gives the whole variable domain DTGVSQNPRHKITKRGQNVTFRCDPISEHNRLYWYRQTLGQGPEFLTYFQNEAQLEKSRLLSDRFSAERPKGSFSTLEIQRTEQGDSAMYLCASSSGQLDTQYFGPGTRLTVL.